This T cell receptor beta chain was sequenced in a study of early stage breast cancer tumors. The wider study: Average read coverage per sample was 7.5 to 10-fold.

The CDR3 is made up of 13 amino acids. Germline V lookup: CDR1 MNHEY, CDR2 SMNVEV (reference sequence). Trimming stripped 3 bases from V and 11 bases from J, with 14 bases between. Clones were read by immunoSEQ multiplex PCR, and TCRdb kept only the in-frame ones, dropping some. Among 8,500 to 10,000 clones listed, more than 60% were seen once. J is TRBJ1-5 and V is TRBV27; D is possibly TRBD1 (6 bases). The source material was normal breast tissue next to the tumor. This receptor was identified in a person aged 35 to 50 with breast cancer. The CDR3 region has the DNA TGTGCCAGCAGTTTGAGAAAGGGGGGGACCCAGCATTTT. Translating gives CASSLRKGGTQHF.